These T cell receptor beta chains were read from a single sample in a study of cytotoxic CD8 clonotypes in ibrutinib-treated CLL. Sequencing was performed with immunoSEQ multiplex PCR; in TCRdb, only in-frame clones are kept and a portion is missing. The table includes some 15,000 clones, 50% to 75% detected once. The sequencing here drew on PBMCs, taken before ibrutinib treatment. The receptor set was obtained from a human donor with chronic lymphocytic leukemia. CDR3s include the opening cysteine and the closing phenylalanine or tryptophan.

v_call	j_call	cdr3_aa
TRBV27	TRBJ1-1	CASSLGEGHNTEAFF
TRBV5-4	TRBJ1-1	CASSLDRGSGTEAFF
TRBV19	TRBJ2-2	CASSTGTGGTGELFF
TRBV5-1	TRBJ2-3	CASSLTSGSLTDTQYF
TRBV19	TRBJ2-3	CASSISGLRRADTQYF
TRBV5-6	TRBJ2-5	CASRGLAGGQETQYF
TRBV5-1	TRBJ2-6	CASSWTGGGGANVLTF
TRBV9	TRBJ2-1	CASSVASGNRFRNEQFF
TRBV5-6	TRBJ2-5	CASSYQTGLSAETQYF
TRBV5-1	TRBJ2-2	CASSLDWGPGELFF
TRBV12-5	TRBJ2-7	CASANLRDSYEQYF
TRBV19	TRBJ2-1	CASSTLTGGDYNEQFF
TRBV7-9	TRBJ1-1	CASSLMGGNTEAFF
TRBV19	TRBJ2-7	CASGVDFEGGNYEQYF
TRBV4-1	TRBJ1-2	CASSLAPGANYGYTF
TRBV20-1	TRBJ1-4	CSAWDEKLFF
TRBV27	TRBJ1-1	CASRIDHRAPTNTEAFF
TRBV13	TRBJ1-2	CASSETRDRDYGYTF
TRBV27	TRBJ2-7	CASSSGNRNYEQYF
TRBV2	TRBJ2-1	CASRLLTGHNEQFF
TRBV20-1	TRBJ2-1	CSVSGEQFF
TRBV2	TRBJ2-5	CASSPGTGEETQYF
TRBV6-1	TRBJ2-1	CASSPVRAYNEQFF
TRBV6-1	TRBJ2-2	CASRDRDGPWGLFF
TRBV2	TRBJ1-2	CASNTGSWHGYTF
TRBV29-1	TRBJ1-2	CSVEGSNYGYTF
TRBV6-1	TRBJ1-5	CASSADRASNQPQHF
TRBV5-1	TRBJ1-2	CASGNQDRNLYGYTF
TRBV7-9	TRBJ2-1	CASTGTSGGATLGEQFF
TRBV18	TRBJ2-7	CASSQLAGYEQYF
TRBV7-9	TRBJ1-2	CASSLSQGRYGYTF
TRBV5-6	TRBJ2-7	CASSVTEVGEQYF
TRBV7-9	TRBJ2-2	CASSLALIGTGGETGELFF
TRBV5-6	TRBJ1-2	CASSIDSTYGYTF
TRBV4-1	TRBJ2-7	CASSPSGGASYEQYF
TRBV4-1	TRBJ1-1	CASSQLPGEEVAFF
TRBV29-1	TRBJ2-1	CSVEEGTSGQESEQFF
TRBV5-4	TRBJ1-2	CASSSQGGIYGYTF
TRBV7-8	TRBJ1-5	CASSSYMGHSQPQHF
TRBV7-9	TRBJ1-1	CASTSEGATEAFF
TRBV29-1	TRBJ2-3	CSVERTGPSTDTQYF
TRBV18	TRBJ1-4	CASSPPFSGSSEKLFF
TRBV2	TRBJ2-3	CASSQRPVTGNTDTQYF
TRBV9	TRBJ2-1	CASSPPTDEQFF
TRBV5-1	TRBJ2-3	CASSPSAGGKTDTQYF
TRBV4-2	TRBJ1-1	CASSPRTMNTEAFF
TRBV18	TRBJ1-1	CASSPGQGNTEAFF
TRBV10-3	TRBJ1-6	CATHDRGNSPLHF
TRBV18	TRBJ1-2	CASSPGTDYGYTF
TRBV10-3	TRBJ2-1	CATRPGTENYNEQFF